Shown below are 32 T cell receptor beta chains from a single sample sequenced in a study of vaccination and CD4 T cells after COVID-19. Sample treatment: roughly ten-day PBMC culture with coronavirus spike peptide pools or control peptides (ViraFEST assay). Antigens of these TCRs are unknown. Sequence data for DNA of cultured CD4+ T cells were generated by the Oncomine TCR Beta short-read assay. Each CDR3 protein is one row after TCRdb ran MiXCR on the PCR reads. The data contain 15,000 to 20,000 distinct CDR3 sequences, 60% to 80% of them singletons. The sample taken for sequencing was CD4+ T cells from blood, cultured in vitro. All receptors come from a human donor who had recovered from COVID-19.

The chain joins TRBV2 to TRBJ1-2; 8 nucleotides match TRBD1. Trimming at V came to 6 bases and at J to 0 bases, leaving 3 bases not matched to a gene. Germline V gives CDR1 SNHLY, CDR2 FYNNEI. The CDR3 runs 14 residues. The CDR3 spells CASSGDRTNYGYTF. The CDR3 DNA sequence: TGTGCCAGCAGCGGGGACAGGACTAACTATGGCTACACCTTC.

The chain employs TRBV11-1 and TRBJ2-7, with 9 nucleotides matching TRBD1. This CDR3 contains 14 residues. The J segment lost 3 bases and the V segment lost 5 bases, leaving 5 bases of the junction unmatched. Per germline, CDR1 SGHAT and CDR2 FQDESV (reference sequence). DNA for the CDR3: TGTGCCAGCAGCCAGGACAGGGGCCTCTACGAGCAGTACTTC. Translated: CASSQDRGLYEQYF.

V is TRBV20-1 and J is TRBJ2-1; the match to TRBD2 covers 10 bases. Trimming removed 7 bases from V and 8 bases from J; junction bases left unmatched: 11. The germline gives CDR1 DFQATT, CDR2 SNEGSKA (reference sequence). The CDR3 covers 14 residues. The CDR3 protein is CSGGSLAGLDEQFF. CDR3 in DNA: TGCAGTGGGGGTTCACTAGCGGGGTTGGATGAGCAGTTCTTC.

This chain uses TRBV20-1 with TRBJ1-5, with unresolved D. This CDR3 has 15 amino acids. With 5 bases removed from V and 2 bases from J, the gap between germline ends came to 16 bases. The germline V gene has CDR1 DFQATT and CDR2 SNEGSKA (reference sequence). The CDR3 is CSAERQEFGNQPQHF. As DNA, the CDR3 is TGCAGTGCTGAACGCCAGGAGTTTGGCAATCAGCCCCAGCATTTT.

CDR3 DNA sequence: TGTGCCAGCAGCTCCTCGACAGGGGCAGACGCTGAAGCTTTCTTT. Translated: CASSSSTGADAEAFF. V is TRBV5-4 and J is TRBJ1-1; 8 nucleotides match TRBD1. V was clipped by 3 bases and J by 6 bases; unmatched bases: 10. This CDR3 is built from 15 residues. The germline V gene encodes CDR1 SGHNT and CDR2 YYREEE (reference sequence).

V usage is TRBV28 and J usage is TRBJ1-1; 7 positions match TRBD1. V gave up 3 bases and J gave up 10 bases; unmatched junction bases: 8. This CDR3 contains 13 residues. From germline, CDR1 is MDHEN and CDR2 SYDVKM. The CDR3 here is CASSFEGARGAFF. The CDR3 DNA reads TGTGCCAGCAGTTTCGAGGGGGCCAGAGGAGCTTTCTTT.

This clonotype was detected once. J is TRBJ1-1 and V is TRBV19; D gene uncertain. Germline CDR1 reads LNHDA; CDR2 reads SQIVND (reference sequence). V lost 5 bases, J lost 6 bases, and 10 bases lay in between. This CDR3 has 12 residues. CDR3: CASSQKDAEAFF. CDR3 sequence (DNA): TGTGCCAGTAGTCAGAAAGACGCTGAAGCTTTCTTT. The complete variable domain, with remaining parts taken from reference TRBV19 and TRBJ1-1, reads DGGITQSPKYLFRKEGQNVTLSCEQNLNHDAMYWYRQDPGQGLRLIYYSQIVNDFQKGDIAEGYSVSREKKESFPLTVTSAQKNPTAFYLCASSQKDAEAFFGQGTRLTVV.

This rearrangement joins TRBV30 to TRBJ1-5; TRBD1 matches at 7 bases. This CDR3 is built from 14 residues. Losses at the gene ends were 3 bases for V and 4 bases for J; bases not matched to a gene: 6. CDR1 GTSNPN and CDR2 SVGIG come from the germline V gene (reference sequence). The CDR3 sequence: CAWRLGGANQPQHF. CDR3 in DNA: TGTGCCTGGAGGTTAGGGGGCGCGAATCAGCCCCAGCATTTT.

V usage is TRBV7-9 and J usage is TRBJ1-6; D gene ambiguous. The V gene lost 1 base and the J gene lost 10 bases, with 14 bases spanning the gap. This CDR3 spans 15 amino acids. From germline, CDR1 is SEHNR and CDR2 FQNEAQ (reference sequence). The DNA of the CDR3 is TGTGCCAGCAGCTTAGGGGGTCCTCAGCCGTCACCCCTCCACTTT. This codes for CASSLGGPQPSPLHF.

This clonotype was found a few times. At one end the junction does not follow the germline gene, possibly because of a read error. DNA of the CDR3: TGTGCCAGTGGGCCGGGACAGCCAGACTATGGGATCTTT. Amino acids: CASGPGQPDYGIF. The chain has TRBV7-8 and TRBJ1-1, with 7 nucleotides matching TRBD1. The CDR3 contains 13 residues. Germline V lookup: CDR1 SGHVS, CDR2 FQNEAQ.

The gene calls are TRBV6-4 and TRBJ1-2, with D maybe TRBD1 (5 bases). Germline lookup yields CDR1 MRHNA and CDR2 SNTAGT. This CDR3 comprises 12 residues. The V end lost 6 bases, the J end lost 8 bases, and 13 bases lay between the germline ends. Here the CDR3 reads CASRGTFLGYTF. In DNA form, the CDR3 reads TGTGCCAGCAGGGGGACCTTTTTAGGCTACACCTTC.

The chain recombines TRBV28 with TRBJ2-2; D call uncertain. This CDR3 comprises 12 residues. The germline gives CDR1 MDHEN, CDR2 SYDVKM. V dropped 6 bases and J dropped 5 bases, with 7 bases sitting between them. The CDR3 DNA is TGTGCCAGCAGGCCAGGAACCGGGGAGCTGTTTTTT. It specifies CASRPGTGELFF.

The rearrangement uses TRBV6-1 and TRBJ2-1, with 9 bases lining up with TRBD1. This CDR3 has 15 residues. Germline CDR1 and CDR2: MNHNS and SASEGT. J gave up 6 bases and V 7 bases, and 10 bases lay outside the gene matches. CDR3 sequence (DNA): TGTGCCAGCACCTCCGGGACAGGGCTTTTCAATGAGCAGTTCTTC. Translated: CASTSGTGLFNEQFF.

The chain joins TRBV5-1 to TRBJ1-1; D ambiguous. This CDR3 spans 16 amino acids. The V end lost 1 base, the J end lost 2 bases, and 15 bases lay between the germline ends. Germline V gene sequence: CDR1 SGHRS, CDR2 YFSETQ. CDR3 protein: CASSLNPGRSNTEAFF. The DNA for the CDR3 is TGCGCCAGCAGCTTGAATCCCGGACGGTCCAACACTGAAGCTTTCTTT.

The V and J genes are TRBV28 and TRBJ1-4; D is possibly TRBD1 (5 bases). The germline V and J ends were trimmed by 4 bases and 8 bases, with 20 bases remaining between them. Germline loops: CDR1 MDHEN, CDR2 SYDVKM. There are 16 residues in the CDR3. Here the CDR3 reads CASSSAGGATGEKLFF. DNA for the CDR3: TGTGCCAGCAGTTCGGCGGGAGGGGCCACTGGGGAAAAACTGTTTTTT.

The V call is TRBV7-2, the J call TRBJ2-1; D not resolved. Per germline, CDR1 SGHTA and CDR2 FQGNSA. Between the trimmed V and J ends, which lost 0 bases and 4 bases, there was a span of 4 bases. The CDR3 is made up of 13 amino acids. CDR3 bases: TGTGCCAGCAGCTTAGCCAAGTACAATGAGCAGTTCTTC. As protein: CASSLAKYNEQFF.

CDR3 sequence reads: CASSYSTSGGGTGYTF. Written as DNA, the CDR3 is TGTGCCAGCAGTTACTCGACTTCCGGCGGAGGTACTGGCTACACCTTC. The genes are TRBV6-5 and TRBJ1-2; D uncertain. Germline lookup yields CDR1 MNHEY and CDR2 SVGAGI. The CDR3 is made up of 16 amino acids. Between the trimmed V and J ends, which lost 0 bases and 7 bases, there was a span of 18 bases.

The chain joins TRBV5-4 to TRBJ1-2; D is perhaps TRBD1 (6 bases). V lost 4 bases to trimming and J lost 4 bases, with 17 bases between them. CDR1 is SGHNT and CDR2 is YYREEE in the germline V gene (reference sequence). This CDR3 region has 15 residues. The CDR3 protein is CASSHDRGYSYGYTF. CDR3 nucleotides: TGTGCCAGCAGCCATGATAGGGGGTATAGCTATGGCTACACCTTC. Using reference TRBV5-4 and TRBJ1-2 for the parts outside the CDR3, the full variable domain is ETGVTQSPTHLIKTRGQQVTLRCSSQSGHNTVSWYQQALGQGPQFIFQYYREEENGRGNFPPRFSGLQFPNYSSELNVNALELDDSALYLCASSHDRGYSYGYTFGSGTRLTVV.

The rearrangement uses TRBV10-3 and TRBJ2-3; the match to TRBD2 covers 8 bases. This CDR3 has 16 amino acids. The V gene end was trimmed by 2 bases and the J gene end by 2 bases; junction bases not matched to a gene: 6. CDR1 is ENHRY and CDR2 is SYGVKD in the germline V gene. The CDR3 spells CAISEPQTSVTDTQYF. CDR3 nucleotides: TGTGCCATCAGTGAGCCTCAGACTAGCGTCACAGATACGCAGTATTTT.

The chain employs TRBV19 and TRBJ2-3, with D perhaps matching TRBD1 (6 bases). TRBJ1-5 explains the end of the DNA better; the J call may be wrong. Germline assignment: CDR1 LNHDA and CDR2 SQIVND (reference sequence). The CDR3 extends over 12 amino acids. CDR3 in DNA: TGTGCCAGTAGTAGACAGGCAGATACGCAGCATTTT. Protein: CASSRQADTQHF.

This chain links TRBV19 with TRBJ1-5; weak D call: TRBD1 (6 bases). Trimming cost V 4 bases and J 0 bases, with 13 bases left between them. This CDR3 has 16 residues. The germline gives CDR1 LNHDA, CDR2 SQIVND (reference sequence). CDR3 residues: CASSTGADFSNQPQHF. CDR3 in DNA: TGTGCCAGTAGTACGGGGGCTGACTTTAGCAATCAGCCCCAGCATTTT.

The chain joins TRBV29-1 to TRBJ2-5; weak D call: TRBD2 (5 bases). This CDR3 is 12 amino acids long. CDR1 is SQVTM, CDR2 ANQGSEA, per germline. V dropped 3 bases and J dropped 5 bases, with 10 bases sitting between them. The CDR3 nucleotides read TGCAGCGTTGAGGATGGCGGGGAGACCCAGTACTTC. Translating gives CSVEDGGETQYF.

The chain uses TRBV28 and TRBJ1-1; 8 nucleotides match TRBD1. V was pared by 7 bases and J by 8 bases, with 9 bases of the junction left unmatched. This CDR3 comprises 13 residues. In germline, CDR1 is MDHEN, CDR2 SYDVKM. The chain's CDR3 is CASMRIWDREAFF. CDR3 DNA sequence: TGTGCCAGCATGAGGATTTGGGACAGGGAAGCTTTCTTT.

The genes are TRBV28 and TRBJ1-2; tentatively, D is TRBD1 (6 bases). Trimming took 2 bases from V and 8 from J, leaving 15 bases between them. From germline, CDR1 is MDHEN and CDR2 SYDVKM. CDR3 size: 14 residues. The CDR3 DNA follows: TGTGCCAGCAGTTTAACCCAGGGGCAGCGGGGCTACACCTTC. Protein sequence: CASSLTQGQRGYTF.

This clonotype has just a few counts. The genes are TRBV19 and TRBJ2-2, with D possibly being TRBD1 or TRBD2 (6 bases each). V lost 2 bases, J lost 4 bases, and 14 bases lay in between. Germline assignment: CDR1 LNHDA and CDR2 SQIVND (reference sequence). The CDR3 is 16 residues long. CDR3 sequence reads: CASSIRTVRGTGELFF. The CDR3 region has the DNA TGTGCCAGTAGTATACGGACAGTGCGGGGCACCGGGGAGCTGTTTTTT.

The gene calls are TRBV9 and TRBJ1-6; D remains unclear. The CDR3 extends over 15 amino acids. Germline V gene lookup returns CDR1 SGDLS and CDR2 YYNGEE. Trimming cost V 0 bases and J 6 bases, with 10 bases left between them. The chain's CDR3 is CASSVGSNTNSPLHF. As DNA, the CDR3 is TGTGCCAGCAGCGTAGGTTCGAATACTAATTCACCCCTCCACTTT.

CDR3 in amino acids: CASQTGSNYGYTF. CDR3 bases: TGTGCCAGCCAGACAGGGTCTAACTATGGCTACACCTTC. The V call is TRBV19, the J call TRBJ1-2; 7 nucleotides align to TRBD1. CDR3 size: 13 residues. The V and J ends lost 9 bases and 0 bases, in that order; junction bases with no gene match: 4. CDR1 LNHDA and CDR2 SQIVND come from the germline V gene (reference sequence). Combining the CDR3 with reference TRBV19 and TRBJ1-2 gives the whole variable domain DGGITQSPKYLFRKEGQNVTLSCEQNLNHDAMYWYRQDPGQGLRLIYYSQIVNDFQKGDIAEGYSVSREKKESFPLTVTSAQKNPTAFYLCASQTGSNYGYTFGSGTRLTVV.

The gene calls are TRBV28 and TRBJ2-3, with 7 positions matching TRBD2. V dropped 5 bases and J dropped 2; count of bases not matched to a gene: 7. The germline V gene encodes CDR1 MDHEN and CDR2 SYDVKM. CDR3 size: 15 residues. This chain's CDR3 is CASSPLGRVTDTQYF. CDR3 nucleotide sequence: TGTGCCAGCAGTCCCTTAGGGAGGGTCACAGATACGCAGTATTTT. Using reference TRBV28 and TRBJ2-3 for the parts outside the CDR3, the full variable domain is DVKVTQSSRYLVKRTGEKVFLECVQDMDHENMFWYRQDPGLGLRLIYFSYDVKMKEKGDIPEGYSVSREKKERFSLILESASTNQTSMYLCASSPLGRVTDTQYFGPGTRLTVL.

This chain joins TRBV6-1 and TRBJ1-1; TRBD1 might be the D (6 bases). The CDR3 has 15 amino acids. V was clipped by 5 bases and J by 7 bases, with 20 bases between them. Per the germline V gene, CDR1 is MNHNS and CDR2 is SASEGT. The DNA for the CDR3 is TGTGCCAGCAGTCAACCACGAGGGGGTGCCAGTGAAGCTTTCTTT. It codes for CASSQPRGGASEAFF.

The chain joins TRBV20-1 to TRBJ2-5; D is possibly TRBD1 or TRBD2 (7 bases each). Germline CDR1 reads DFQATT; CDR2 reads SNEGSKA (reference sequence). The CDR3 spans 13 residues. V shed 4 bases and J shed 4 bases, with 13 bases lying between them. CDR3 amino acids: CSATGGQLETQYF. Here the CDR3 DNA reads TGCAGTGCTACGGGGGGACAGCTAGAGACCCAGTACTTC.

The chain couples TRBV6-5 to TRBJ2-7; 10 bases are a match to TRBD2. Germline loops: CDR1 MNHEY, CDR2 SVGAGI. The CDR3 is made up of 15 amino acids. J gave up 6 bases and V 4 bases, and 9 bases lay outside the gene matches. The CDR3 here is CASSFVGIAGGEQYF. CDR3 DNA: TGTGCCAGCAGTTTCGTGGGGATAGCGGGAGGCGAGCAGTACTTC.

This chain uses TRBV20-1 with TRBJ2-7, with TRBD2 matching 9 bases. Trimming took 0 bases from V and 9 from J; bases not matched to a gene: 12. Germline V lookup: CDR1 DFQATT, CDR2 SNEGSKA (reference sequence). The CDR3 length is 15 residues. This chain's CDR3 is CSARDAAGGDSGQYF. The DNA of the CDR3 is TGCAGTGCTAGAGATGCGGCGGGAGGGGATTCGGGGCAGTACTTC.